Shown below are 23 T cell receptor beta chains from a single sample sequenced in a study of cytomegalovirus exposure and HLA in healthy donors. PCR used 60 Vbeta primers and 13 Jbeta primers. Some clones are missing from TCRdb's copy, which holds only in-frame ones; the method was immunoSEQ multiplex PCR. The data hold 150,000 to 200,000 clones, with 65% to 85% observed a single time. The sequenced sample was PBMCs. The receptors derive from a woman aged 30 to 39 in good health and CMV-seropositive.

The V gene is TRBV4-3, the J gene TRBJ2-7; D is undetermined. This CDR3 is built from 15 residues. Trimming stripped 1 base from V and 2 bases from J, with 12 bases between. Germline CDR1 LGHNA, CDR2 YSLEER. DNA for the CDR3: TGCGCCAGCAGCCAAGTTTACACGGGTACCTACGAGCAGTACTTC. Its protein is CASSQVYTGTYEQYF.

V usage is TRBV5-6 and J usage is TRBJ2-5; a weak D match, TRBD2 (6 bases). Deletions cut 1 base from V and 5 bases from J, with 12 bases between. Germline-derived CDR1 and CDR2 are SGHDT and YYEEEE. The CDR3 loop spans 14 amino acids. As DNA, the CDR3 is TGTGCCAGCAGCTTGATGGGGGGAGGTGAGACCCAGTACTTC. Translating gives CASSLMGGGETQYF.

The chain links TRBV28 to TRBJ2-5; 7 nucleotides line up with TRBD2. Matching the DNA end better, TRBJ2-7 makes the J call doubtful. The germline gives CDR1 MDHEN, CDR2 SYDVKM. CDR3 size: 14 residues. The DNA of the CDR3 is TGTGCCAGCAGTTTAGCGGGGGTTTCCTACGAGCAGTACTTC. Translated, it gives CASSLAGVSYEQYF.

The rearrangement uses TRBV7-9 and TRBJ1-6; 11 bases line up with TRBD1. CDR1 is SEHNR and CDR2 is FQNEAQ in the germline V gene (reference sequence). Trimming at V came to 8 bases and at J to 6 bases, leaving 6 bases not matched to a gene. The CDR3 covers 15 residues. CDR3 bases: TGTGCCAGCGGCCGAGGACAGGGGGCTAATTCACCCCTCCACTTT. Its translation: CASGRGQGANSPLHF.

The V call is TRBV28, the J call TRBJ1-2, with unresolved D. CDR1 MDHEN and CDR2 SYDVKM come from the germline V gene. Trimming took 4 bases from V and 1 from J, leaving 4 bases between them. The CDR3 loop spans 12 amino acids. The CDR3 sequence is CASSSLNYGYTF. In DNA, the CDR3 is TGTGCCAGCAGTTCCCTTAACTATGGCTACACCTTC.

This clone is a singleton in its sample. The rearrangement uses TRBV7-3 and TRBJ2-5; the D is unclear. From germline, CDR1 is SGHTA and CDR2 FQGTGA. The germline V and J ends were trimmed by 4 bases and 1 base, with 4 bases remaining between them. CDR3 size: 12 residues. Here the CDR3 reads CASSSSQETQYF. The DNA of the CDR3 is TGTGCCAGCAGCTCCTCCCAAGAGACCCAGTACTTC.

The gene calls are TRBV29-1 and TRBJ2-3; D might be TRBD2 (5 bases). The CDR3 totals 14 residues. Trimming left V 2 bases short and J 4 bases short, with 13 bases between. Germline lookup yields CDR1 SQVTM and CDR2 ANQGSEA. This CDR3 reads CSVEKGARADTQYF. CDR3 DNA sequence: TGCAGCGTTGAAAAGGGAGCCCGAGCAGATACGCAGTATTTT.

This clone was observed a few times. The chain recombines TRBV29-1 with TRBJ1-1, with 9 bases that match TRBD1. Unmatched junction bases numbered 9, after V lost 6 bases and J lost 4 bases. Germline values: CDR1 SQVTM, CDR2 ANQGSEA. The CDR3 runs 14 residues. The CDR3 sequence: CSVATGGAITEAFF. The CDR3, as DNA: TGCAGCGTGGCTACAGGGGGCGCGATCACTGAAGCTTTCTTT.

The J gene is TRBJ1-3, the V gene TRBV5-1, with D hard to call. The V end lost 4 bases, the J end lost 3 bases, and 17 bases lay between the germline ends. CDR3 length equals 16 residues. Per germline, CDR1 SGHRS and CDR2 YFSETQ. The CDR3 nucleotides read TGCGCCAGCAGCACACAGACGAGCCTCGGTGGAAACACCATATATTTT. As protein: CASSTQTSLGGNTIYF.

The V and J genes are TRBV30 and TRBJ2-3, with D uncertain. V shed 0 bases and J shed 6 bases, with 4 bases lying between them. The CDR3 is 11 residues long. Germline V gives CDR1 GTSNPN, CDR2 SVGIG (reference sequence). CDR3 sequence (DNA): TGTGCCTGGAGTGTGCGGGATACGCAGTATTTT. Translated, it gives CAWSVRDTQYF.

In nucleotides, the CDR3 is TGTGCCAGCTCACCTCGACAGGTTTCGAACACTGAAGCTTTCTTT. It specifies CASSPRQVSNTEAFF. The chain uses TRBV18 and TRBJ1-1; weak D call: TRBD1 (6 bases). Germline CDR1 KGHSH, CDR2 LQKENI. The CDR3 loop spans 15 amino acids. V lost 3 bases to trimming and J lost 1 base, with 12 bases between them.

Note on this clone: The sample has other DNA sequences that encode this CDR3 too. The chain is built from TRBV5-6 and TRBJ2-7; no firm D call. The V end was cut by 2 bases, the J end by 4 bases, with 4 bases between. CDR3 length: 11 residues. Germline loops: CDR1 SGHDT, CDR2 YYEEEE. This CDR3 reads CASSFRYEQYF. The CDR3 bases are TGTGCCAGCAGCTTCAGGTACGAGCAGTACTTC.

This sequence joins TRBV6-6 and TRBJ1-3, with 9 bases aligning to TRBD1. Trimming removed 6 bases from V and 7 bases from J; junction bases left unmatched: 7. The germline V gene has CDR1 MNHNY and CDR2 SVGAGI (reference sequence). The CDR3 sequence is 14 residues long. The CDR3 spells CASSQTGGSNTIYF. The CDR3 DNA reads as TGTGCCAGCAGCCAGACAGGGGGTAGCAACACCATATATTTT.

The chain joins TRBV6-5 to TRBJ1-5; perhaps TRBD1 as D (5 bases). Germline lookup yields CDR1 MNHEY and CDR2 SVGAGI. CDR3 length: 14 amino acids. Trimming removed 0 bases at V and 8 bases at J, with 11 bases between. For the CDR3, the DNA is TGTGCCAGCAGTTACTCGGCCGGGGGTGAGCCCCAGCATTTT. Amino acid sequence: CASSYSAGGEPQHF.

The chain uses TRBV9 and TRBJ2-1; 11 bases fit TRBD2. The CDR3 loop spans 15 amino acids. The V and J ends lost 0 bases and 6 bases, in that order; junction bases with no gene match: 2. Germline CDR1 reads SGDLS; CDR2 reads YYNGEE. The CDR3, as DNA: TGTGCCAGCAGCGTAGTGGGGACTAGCGGCAATGAGCAGTTCTTC. Its protein is CASSVVGTSGNEQFF. Filled out from reference TRBV9 and TRBJ2-1, the complete variable domain reads DSGVTQTPKHLITATGQRVTLRCSPRSGDLSVYWYQQSLDQGLQFLIQYYNGEERAKGNILERFSAQQFPDLHSELNLSSLELGDSALYFCASSVVGTSGNEQFFGPGTRLTVL.

The CDR3 region is CASRTGIPGGGYTF. The CDR3 DNA follows: TGTGCCAGTAGGACCGGGATTCCGGGAGGTGGCTACACCTTC. V and J are TRBV19 and TRBJ1-2; D remains unclear. V was clipped by 6 bases and J by 7 bases, with 18 bases between them. This CDR3 has 14 residues. Germline assignment: CDR1 LNHDA and CDR2 SQIVND (reference sequence).

The chain uses TRBV30 and TRBJ1-2; TRBD1 matches 8 bases. This CDR3 comprises 11 residues. Germline CDR1 is GTSNPN and CDR2 is SVGIG (reference sequence). Trimming at V came to 5 bases and at J to 4 bases, leaving 0 bases not matched to a gene. CDR3 DNA sequence: TGTGCCTGGGGACAGGGCTATGGCTACACCTTC. Protein product: CAWGQGYGYTF. Full variable domain (remainder filled in from reference TRBV30 and TRBJ1-2): SQTIHQWPATLVQPVGSPLSLECTVEGTSNPNLYWYRQAAGRGLQLLFYSVGIGQISSEVPQNLSASRPQDRQFILSSKKLLLSDSGFYLCAWGQGYGYTFGSGTRLTVV.

The J gene is TRBJ2-5, the V gene TRBV11-2, with 7 bases that match TRBD1. CDR1 and CDR2 from the germline V gene are SGHAT and FQNNGV. V shed 1 base, J shed 2 bases, and the junction held 4 bases outside the gene matches. This CDR3 has 15 residues. CDR3 in amino acids: CASSLGGTVQETQYF. In nucleotides, the CDR3 is TGTGCCAGCAGCTTAGGGGGGACAGTACAAGAGACCCAGTACTTC.

The chain has TRBV5-1 and TRBJ1-3; D perhaps matches TRBD1 (6 bases). Looked up from germline, CDR1 is SGHRS and CDR2 is YFSETQ. Trimming pared 4 bases from V and 4 bases from J, leaving 15 bases between. This CDR3 comprises 15 residues. CDR3 loop: CASSPQGSSGNTIYF. The CDR3 bases are TGCGCCAGCAGCCCACAGGGCTCGTCGGGAAACACCATATATTTT.

This clone was counted a few times. CDR3 DNA sequence: TGCGCCAGCAGTCACCCACCGCCGTCGGACAGACTCTATAGCAATCAGCCCCAGCATTTT. Residues: CASSHPPPSDRLYSNQPQHF. The V call is TRBV23-1, the J call TRBJ1-5, with D perhaps matching TRBD1 (6 bases). TRBV23-1 is given ORF status, its function remaining uncertain. The CDR3 spans 20 residues. V lost 3 bases and J lost 0, with 24 bases in between.

The sample holds a few counts of this clone. The chain carries TRBV29-1 and TRBJ2-1; D call uncertain. The CDR3 is 15 residues long. V lost 1 base and J 3 bases, leaving 13 bases between the germline ends. Germline V gene data show CDR1 as SQVTM and CDR2 as ANQGSEA. The CDR3 loop reads CSVEGQREGYNEQFF. The CDR3, as DNA: TGCAGCGTTGAAGGGCAGCGCGAAGGCTACAATGAGCAGTTCTTC.

The V and J genes are TRBV5-5 and TRBJ2-2; TRBD1 matches at 7 bases. Germline CDR1 and CDR2: SGHKS and YYEKEE (reference sequence). CDR3 length: 15 residues. The V and J ends lost 5 bases and 2 bases, in that order; junction bases with no gene match: 6. CDR3 in amino acids: CASSRQGVNTGELFF. DNA for the CDR3: TGTGCCAGCAGTCGTCAGGGGGTTAACACCGGGGAGCTGTTTTTT.

This clone was recorded once. V is TRBV6-5 and J is TRBJ2-3; 7 nucleotides line up with TRBD2. Unmatched junction bases numbered 4, after V lost 0 bases and J lost 1 base. CDR3 length: 16 amino acids. CDR1 is MNHEY and CDR2 is SVGAGI in the germline V gene. CDR3 loop: CASSYSMGGGTDTQYF. CDR3 sequence (DNA): TGTGCCAGCAGTTACTCGATGGGGGGGGGCACAGATACGCAGTATTTT.